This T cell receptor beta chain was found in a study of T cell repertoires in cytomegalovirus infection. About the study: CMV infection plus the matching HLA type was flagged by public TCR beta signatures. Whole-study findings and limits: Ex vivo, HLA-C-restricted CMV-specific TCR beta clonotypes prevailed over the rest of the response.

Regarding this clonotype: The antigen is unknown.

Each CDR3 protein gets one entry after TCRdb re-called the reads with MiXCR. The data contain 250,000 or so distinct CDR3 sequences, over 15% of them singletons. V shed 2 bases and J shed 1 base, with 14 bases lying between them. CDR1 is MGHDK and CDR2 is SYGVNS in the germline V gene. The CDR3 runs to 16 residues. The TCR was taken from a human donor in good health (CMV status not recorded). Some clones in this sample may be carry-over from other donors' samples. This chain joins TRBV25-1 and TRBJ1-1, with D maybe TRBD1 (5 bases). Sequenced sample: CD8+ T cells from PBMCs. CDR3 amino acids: CASSELLQGSNTEAFF. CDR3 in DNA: TGTGCCAGCAGTGAACTGTTGCAGGGCTCGAACACTGAAGCTTTCTTT.